One sample yielded the 20 T cell receptor beta chains listed below, sequenced in a study of blood T cell repertoires in COVID-19. Method: immunoSEQ multiplex PCR; TCRdb's copy keeps in-frame clones and lacks some. Of 150,000 or so clones listed, about 86% are singletons. Sequencing used peripheral blood. These receptors all come from a man aged 50-60 years with active or convalescent COVID-19.

This chain uses TRBV24-1 with TRBJ2-3; a weak D match, TRBD1 (6 bases). The V end was cut by 5 bases, the J end by 6 bases, with 17 bases between. Germline V gene data show CDR1 as KGHDR and CDR2 as SFDVKD. The CDR3 runs 15 residues. The CDR3: CATSAYRVEFDTQYF. As DNA, the CDR3 is TGTGCCACCAGTGCTTACAGGGTGGAGTTCGATACGCAGTATTTT.

The rearrangement links TRBV19 to TRBJ1-2; 7 positions match TRBD1. This CDR3 has 15 amino acids. J lost 4 bases, V lost 1 base, and 6 bases had no gene match. Germline CDR1 and CDR2: LNHDA and SQIVND (reference sequence). In nucleotides, the CDR3 is TGTGCCAGTAGTATAGTTAGGGGGCGAGGCTATGGCTACACCTTC. This translates into CASSIVRGRGYGYTF.

The chain joins TRBV6-5 to TRBJ1-1; D ambiguous. CDR3 length equals 15 residues. V was shortened by 2 bases and J by 1 base, with 11 bases between the two germline ends. Germline V gene data show CDR1 as MNHEY and CDR2 as SVGAGI. CDR3 DNA sequence: TGTGCCAGCAGTTACGAGGGATTGGGGAACACTGAAGCTTTCTTT. Translated, it gives CASSYEGLGNTEAFF.

The J gene is TRBJ2-5, the V gene TRBV10-3; 8 bases agree with TRBD2. From germline, CDR1 is ENHRY and CDR2 SYGVKD. The CDR3 sequence is 11 residues long. V gave up 10 bases and J gave up 7 bases; unmatched junction bases: 5. This chain's CDR3 is CATGGDGTQYF. The DNA of the CDR3 is TGTGCCACGGGGGGGGACGGGACCCAGTACTTC.

This chain links TRBV6-2 or TRBV6-3 with TRBJ2-7; 7 bases map to TRBD1. CDR1 is MNHEY and CDR2 is SVGEGT in the germline V gene. Germline trimming cut 5 bases from V and 0 bases from J; bases unmatched to any gene: 7. There are 15 residues in the CDR3. CDR3 in amino acids: CASSRPGQISYEQYF. The CDR3 DNA is TGTGCCAGCAGTCGGCCGGGACAGATCTCCTACGAGCAGTACTTC.

J is TRBJ1-5 and V is TRBV27, with D uncertain. The CDR3 consists of 13 residues. V lost 5 bases and J 1 base, leaving 6 bases between the germline ends. Germline V gene data show CDR1 as MNHEY and CDR2 as SMNVEV (reference sequence). The CDR3 reads CASSLDSNQPQHF. CDR3 bases: TGTGCCAGCAGTCTAGACAGCAATCAGCCCCAGCATTTT.

The rearrangement joins TRBV4-2 to TRBJ1-6, with 9 nucleotides matching TRBD1. CDR3 length equals 16 residues. Germline CDR1 reads LGHNA; CDR2 reads YNFKEQ. Trimming cost V 1 base and J 7 bases; bases outside gene matches: 5. CDR3 in amino acids: CASSQARQGGNSPLHF. CDR3 DNA: TGTGCCAGCAGCCAAGCTCGACAGGGGGGGAATTCACCCCTCCACTTT.

V usage is TRBV3-1 (or the pseudogene TRBV3-2) and J usage is TRBJ2-1, with 9 bases lining up with TRBD2. CDR1 is LGHDT and CDR2 is YNNKEL in the germline V gene (reference sequence). The V and J ends lost 4 bases and 16 bases, in that order; junction bases with no gene match: 11. This CDR3 is 13 amino acids long. This CDR3 is CASSRGRLAGRFF. DNA of the CDR3: TGTGCCAGCAGCCGCGGCCGGCTAGCGGGGAGATTCTTC.

This clone has a single count. CDR3 amino acids: CASSKTGNEQYF. CDR3 nucleotide sequence: TGTGCCAGCAGTAAGACAGGGAACGAGCAGTACTTC. The rearrangement uses TRBV25-1 and TRBJ2-7; 7 bases line up with TRBD1. The germline V gene has CDR1 MGHDK and CDR2 SYGVNS. CDR3 size: 12 residues. The V and J ends lost 5 bases and 5 bases, in that order; junction bases with no gene match: 3.

CDR3 sequence reads: CATSSRLAGVGDTQYF. As DNA, the CDR3 is TGTGCCACCAGCTCTCGACTAGCGGGAGTCGGAGATACGCAGTATTTT. The rearrangement links TRBV15 to TRBJ2-3, with 12 bases aligning to TRBD2. This CDR3 comprises 16 residues. Trimming removed 5 bases from V and 5 bases from J; junction bases left unmatched: 8. Germline V CDR1 and CDR2: LNHNV, YYDKDF (reference sequence).

V is TRBV4-3 and J is TRBJ2-3, with D hard to call. Trimming left V 0 bases short and J 5 bases short, with 6 bases between. Germline CDR1 reads LGHNA; CDR2 reads YSLEER. This CDR3 is built from 13 residues. The CDR3 DNA follows: TGCGCCAGCAGCCAAGATTTCGGAGATACGCAGTATTTT. As protein: CASSQDFGDTQYF.

This sequence joins TRBV7-2 and TRBJ2-3, with D hard to call. Germline V lookup: CDR1 SGHTA, CDR2 FQGNSA. The V end lost 5 bases, the J end lost 2 bases, and 11 bases lay between the germline ends. This CDR3 region has 14 residues. The CDR3 is CASSPDWLTDTQYF. The CDR3 bases are TGTGCCAGCAGCCCTGACTGGCTCACAGATACGCAGTATTTT.

This clone was counted ten times or more. This chain connects TRBV4-3 to TRBJ2-6; 10 bases agree with TRBD1. V trimming: 0 bases; J trimming: 0 bases; junction bases outside the gene matches: 2. In germline, CDR1 is LGHNA, CDR2 YSLEER. CDR3 length equals 18 residues. The CDR3 sequence is CASSQEGTGVSGANVLTF. CDR3 in DNA: TGCGCCAGCAGCCAAGAAGGGACAGGGGTCTCTGGGGCCAACGTCCTGACTTTC.

The rearrangement links TRBV23-1 to TRBJ2-2; 10 nucleotides align to TRBD1. TRBV23-1 belongs to the ORF category, with a function that is uncertain. The CDR3 covers 19 residues. V shed 2 bases and J 1 base; nucleotides not matched to a gene: 10. This CDR3 reads CASSQEGQGRLLNTGELFF. CDR3 DNA sequence: TGCGCCAGCAGTCAAGAGGGACAGGGGAGGTTATTGAACACCGGGGAGCTGTTTTTT.

The genes are TRBV5-4 and TRBJ2-3; a weak D match, TRBD2 (5 bases). Germline assignment: CDR1 SGHNT and CDR2 YYREEE (reference sequence). This CDR3 comprises 17 residues. The germline V and J ends were trimmed by 2 bases and 2 bases, with 18 bases remaining between them. The CDR3 sequence: CASSFGTSRGYTDTQYF. CDR3 coding DNA: TGTGCCAGCAGCTTCGGTACTAGTCGTGGTTACACAGATACGCAGTATTTT.

The chain is built from TRBV12-3 or TRBV12-4 and TRBJ1-5; D not resolved. The V gene lost 7 bases and the J gene lost 7 bases, with 14 bases spanning the gap. CDR3 length equals 13 residues. CDR3 sequence reads: CASKKGGIQPQHF. For the CDR3, the DNA is TGTGCCAGCAAAAAGGGAGGGATACAGCCCCAGCATTTT.

The chain carries TRBV24-1 and TRBJ2-1; the match to TRBD2 covers 9 bases. Germline trimming cut 5 bases from V and 0 bases from J; bases unmatched to any gene: 22. Germline V gene lookup returns CDR1 KGHDR and CDR2 SFDVKD. The CDR3 runs 22 residues. CDR3 nucleotides: TGTGCCACCAGTGGGAAGAGTAATCGGCGGGAGGGCCCGGATAGCTCCTACAATGAGCAGTTCTTC. It translates to CATSGKSNRREGPDSSYNEQFF.

This rearrangement joins TRBV7-2 to TRBJ1-3; D perhaps matches TRBD1 (5 bases). Looked up from germline, CDR1 is SGHTA and CDR2 is FQGNSA. The CDR3 extends over 15 amino acids. V was pared by 2 bases and J by 3 bases, with 11 bases between. The CDR3 here is CASSLRTGDGNTIYF. The CDR3, as DNA: TGTGCCAGCAGCTTACGTACAGGTGATGGAAACACCATATATTTT.

The rearrangement links TRBV24-1 to TRBJ2-1; maybe TRBD2 (5 bases). CDR1 is KGHDR and CDR2 is SFDVKD in the germline V gene. Trimming pared 1 base from V and 6 bases from J, leaving 9 bases between. CDR3 length: 14 amino acids. The CDR3: CATSDLSGVNEQFF. Written as DNA, the CDR3 is TGTGCCACCAGTGATTTAAGCGGAGTCAATGAGCAGTTCTTC.

The CDR3 DNA sequence: TGTGCCAGCAGCACGGGGACAGGGCAAAATTCACCCCTCCACTTT. Translating it yields CASSTGTGQNSPLHF. V gene TRBV14 combines with J gene TRBJ1-6; 9 nucleotides align to TRBD1. The CDR3 consists of 15 residues. V lost 5 bases and J lost 7; bases outside the gene matches: 6. Germline values: CDR1 SGHDN, CDR2 FVKESK.